Shown below are 23 T cell receptor beta chains from a single sample sequenced in a study of blood T cell repertoires in COVID-19. Profiled with immunoSEQ multiplex PCR; TCRdb holds only in-frame clones, not every one. The data hold about 130,000 clones, with around 80% observed a single time. Sample: PBMCs or T cells enriched from blood (not recorded which). Receptors were obtained from a woman between 50 and 59 years old who had recovered from COVID-19.

The chain uses TRBV7-9 and TRBJ2-1, with TRBD1 matching over 8 bases. The germline gives CDR1 SEHNR, CDR2 FQNEAQ (reference sequence). The V segment lost 4 bases and the J segment 5 bases; nucleotides outside the gene matches: 10. This CDR3 contains 16 residues. Here the CDR3 reads CASSSDRGPTHNEQFF. CDR3 DNA sequence: TGTGCCAGCAGCTCAGACAGGGGTCCTACCCACAATGAGCAGTTCTTC.

In its sample, this clone was seen a few times. V gene TRBV12-3 or TRBV12-4 combines with J gene TRBJ1-5, with no clear D. V lost 5 bases, J lost 0 bases, and 5 bases lay in between. The CDR3 spans 13 residues. CDR3 protein: CASSGSSNQPQHF. As DNA, the CDR3 is TGTGCCAGCAGTGGCAGTAGCAATCAGCCCCAGCATTTT.

V and J are TRBV12-3 or TRBV12-4 and TRBJ1-1; tentatively, D is TRBD1 (5 bases). The CDR3 contains 13 residues. V was trimmed by 6 bases and J by 8 bases, leaving 16 bases between them. The CDR3 loop reads CASSRGLAREAFF. The DNA for the CDR3 is TGTGCCAGCAGCCGGGGACTCGCCCGGGAAGCTTTCTTT.

The J gene is TRBJ1-3, the V gene TRBV7-9; D remains unclear. The CDR3 covers 16 residues. V was cut by 0 bases and J by 4 bases, with 13 bases left in between. Germline V gene data show CDR1 as SEHNR and CDR2 as FQNEAQ (reference sequence). The CDR3 sequence is CASSLAQARLGNTIYF. The CDR3 DNA reads TGTGCCAGCAGCTTAGCGCAGGCCCGCTTAGGAAACACCATATATTTT.

In DNA, the CDR3 is TGTGCCAGCAGCCACAGGGGGGAGGAAGCTTTCTTT. Its translation: CASSHRGEEAFF. The chain employs TRBV3-1 (or the pseudogene TRBV3-2) and TRBJ1-1; 7 bases are a match to TRBD1. Germline loops: CDR1 LGHDT, CDR2 YNNKEL (reference sequence). Unmatched junction bases numbered 3, after V lost 3 bases and J lost 8 bases. The CDR3 covers 12 residues.

This sequence joins TRBV19 and TRBJ2-5, with D possibly matching TRBD2 (5 bases). V lost 1 base, J lost 5 bases, and 11 bases lay in between. Germline loops: CDR1 LNHDA, CDR2 SQIVND (reference sequence). The CDR3 loop spans 14 amino acids. CDR3 protein: CASSIGPPGETQYF. The CDR3 DNA reads as TGTGCCAGTAGTATAGGACCCCCGGGGGAGACCCAGTACTTC.

The CDR3 sequence is CASRLTRTGGYTEAFF. CDR3 in DNA: TGTGCCAGCAGACTTACCCGGACAGGGGGGTACACTGAAGCTTTCTTT. The V call is TRBV2, the J call TRBJ1-1, with 10 bases aligning to TRBD1. The V gene end was trimmed by 6 bases and the J gene end by 3 bases; junction bases not matched to a gene: 10. Germline V gene data show CDR1 as SNHLY and CDR2 as FYNNEI. The CDR3 runs 16 residues.

The genes are TRBV18 and TRBJ1-4; D gene uncertain. The germline V gene has CDR1 KGHSH and CDR2 LQKENI. V dropped 4 bases and J dropped 4 bases, with 13 bases sitting between them. The CDR3 runs to 15 residues. The CDR3 region has the DNA TGTGCCAGCTCACGGGAGACCGACCGTAATGAAAAACTGTTTTTT. Translation: CASSRETDRNEKLFF.

The J gene is TRBJ2-2, the V gene TRBV10-3, with TRBD1 matching 9 bases. The CDR3 length is 15 residues. Unmatched junction bases numbered 4, after V lost 6 bases and J lost 2 bases. The V gene's germline CDR1 is ENHRY and CDR2 SYGVKD. CDR3 residues: CAIRRDRANTGELFF. CDR3 coding DNA: TGTGCCATCAGACGGGACAGGGCAAACACCGGGGAGCTGTTTTTT.

J is TRBJ1-2 and V is TRBV27; a possible D gene is TRBD1 (6 bases). Germline V gene data show CDR1 as MNHEY and CDR2 as SMNVEV (reference sequence). V was pared by 2 bases and J by 3 bases, with 16 bases between. The CDR3 covers 16 residues. The CDR3 nucleotides are TGTGCCAGCAGTTTAATGGGGGGGGCTGCGTACTATGGCTACACCTTC. Translating gives CASSLMGGAAYYGYTF.

This clone was recorded only once. V and J are TRBV27 and TRBJ1-6; TRBD1 aligns across 8 bases. Germline V lookup: CDR1 MNHEY, CDR2 SMNVEV (reference sequence). V lost 2 bases and J lost 0; bases outside the gene matches: 6. This CDR3 has 18 residues. CDR3 residues: CASSLEGQVRSYNSPLHF. The CDR3 DNA reads TGTGCCAGCAGTTTAGAGGGACAGGTTCGCTCCTATAATTCACCCCTCCACTTT.

The V gene is TRBV5-4, the J gene TRBJ2-6; the D is unclear. The CDR3 consists of 14 residues. The V end was cut by 5 bases, the J end by 8 bases, with 14 bases between. CDR1 SGHNT and CDR2 YYREEE come from the germline V gene (reference sequence). The CDR3 loop is CASRSPSSSNVLTF. DNA for the CDR3: TGTGCCAGCAGATCTCCAAGCTCGTCCAACGTCCTGACTTTC.

The J gene is TRBJ2-5, the V gene TRBV19; D is possibly TRBD1 (5 bases). V shed 0 bases and J shed 2 bases, with 25 bases lying between them. The V gene's germline CDR1 is LNHDA and CDR2 SQIVND (reference sequence). The CDR3 is 20 amino acids. The CDR3: CASSIDEGEKGPTVQETQYF. CDR3 nucleotide sequence: TGTGCCAGTAGTATAGATGAAGGGGAAAAGGGGCCCACGGTTCAAGAGACCCAGTACTTC.

This rearrangement joins TRBV7-6 to TRBJ2-6; tentatively, D is TRBD1 (6 bases). CDR1 and CDR2 (germline): SGHVS, FNYEAQ. V was shortened by 5 bases and J by 2 bases, with 13 bases between the two germline ends. This CDR3 has 16 amino acids. In nucleotides, the CDR3 is TGTGCCAGCAGCATACCCACAGGGACTGGGGCCAACGTCCTGACTTTC. Translated, it gives CASSIPTGTGANVLTF. The full variable domain, rest sourced from reference TRBV7-6 and TRBJ2-6, is GAGVSQSPRYKVTKRGQDVALRCDPISGHVSLYWYRQALGQGPEFLTYFNYEAQQDKSGLPNDRFSAERPEGSISTLTIQRTEQRDSAMYRCASSIPTGTGANVLTFGAGSRLTVL.

This chain joins TRBV6-5 and TRBJ2-3; possibly TRBD1 for D (6 bases). The CDR3 runs 14 residues. CDR1 and CDR2 from the germline V gene are MNHEY and SVGAGI. With 3 bases removed from V and 4 bases from J, the gap between germline ends came to 11 bases. The chain's CDR3 is CASSYAGEADTQYF. CDR3 sequence (DNA): TGTGCCAGCAGTTATGCAGGGGAAGCAGATACGCAGTATTTT.

The V call is TRBV7-8, the J call TRBJ2-7, with 13 bases lining up with TRBD2. In germline, CDR1 is SGHVS, CDR2 FQNEAQ. The CDR3 has 18 residues. Trimming cost V 3 bases and J 4 bases; bases outside gene matches: 12. The CDR3 is CASSLTSGGSLHEYEQYF. Written as DNA, the CDR3 is TGTGCCAGCAGCTTGACTAGCGGGGGGTCTCTTCATGAGTACGAGCAGTACTTC. Full variable domain (outside the CDR3, taken from reference TRBV7-8 and TRBJ2-7): GAGVSQSPRYKVAKRGQDVALRCDPISGHVSLFWYQQALGQGPEFLTYFQNEAQLDKSGLPSDRFFAERPEGSVSTLKIQRTQQEDSAVYLCASSLTSGGSLHEYEQYFGPGTRLTVT.

The chain employs TRBV2 and TRBJ2-1; 8 nucleotides agree with TRBD2. The CDR3 extends over 16 amino acids. Per the germline V gene, CDR1 is SNHLY and CDR2 is FYNNEI. Unmatched junction bases numbered 14, after V lost 5 bases and J lost 8 bases. DNA for the CDR3: TGTGCCAGCAGTAAAACGGGGGGGAGTAGGGAGGATGAGCAGTTCTTC. Its protein product is CASSKTGGSREDEQFF. Variable domain in full (rest from reference TRBV2 and TRBJ2-1): EPEVTQTPSHQVTQMGQEVILRCVPISNHLYFYWYRQILGQKVEFLVSFYNNEISEKSEIFDDQFSVERPDGSNFTLKIRSTKLEDSAMYFCASSKTGGSREDEQFFGPGTRLTVL.

CDR3 in amino acids: CASSIERRVLRPQHF. The CDR3 coding sequence is TGTGCCAGTAGTATTGAAAGGAGGGTCCTCAGGCCCCAGCATTTT. The rearrangement joins TRBV19 to TRBJ1-5; the D is unclear. The V gene's germline CDR1 is LNHDA and CDR2 SQIVND (reference sequence). The CDR3 has 15 residues. The V end was cut by 3 bases, the J end by 9 bases, with 18 bases between.

This clone came up once. The chain joins TRBV29-1 to TRBJ2-2; 12 nucleotides agree with TRBD2. With 4 bases clipped from V and 4 bases from J, the junction kept 13 bases outside the gene matches. Per germline, CDR1 SQVTM and CDR2 ANQGSEA. The CDR3 consists of 18 residues. CDR3 in DNA: TGCAGCGTTGTAGATTGGGCACTAGCGGGGGGTGCCACCGGGGAGCTGTTTTTT. This codes for CSVVDWALAGGATGELFF.

This chain uses TRBV7-2 with TRBJ1-2, with TRBD1 matching over 8 bases. The V gene's germline CDR1 is SGHTA and CDR2 FQGNSA. CDR3 length: 15 residues. The trim removed 6 bases at V and 3 bases at J, leaving 9 bases unmatched. The CDR3 loop is CASRPTGGGYYGYTF. The DNA of the CDR3 is TGTGCCAGCAGGCCAACAGGGGGTGGGTACTATGGCTACACCTTC.

The chain recombines TRBV5-5 with TRBJ2-6; 9 bases align to TRBD1. Germline assignment: CDR1 SGHKS and CDR2 YYEKEE (reference sequence). J lost 0 bases, V lost 3 bases, and 4 bases had no gene match. This CDR3 comprises 17 residues. The CDR3 sequence: CASSYPDRGSGANVLTF. In DNA, the CDR3 is TGTGCCAGCAGCTACCCGGACAGGGGCTCTGGGGCCAACGTCCTGACTTTC.

Details on this clone: A clone one base away is much larger, so this may be a read error. This chain joins TRBV12-2 and TRBJ2-3; the table calls TRBD2, which could not be checked here. TRBV12-2 is assigned pseudogene status. The CDR3 has 20 residues. CDR3 amino acids: CASRPTRGTRVGGCTDTQYF. For the CDR3, the DNA is TGTGCAAGTCGTCCGACCCGGGGGACTAGGGTGGGGGGGTGCACAGATACGCAGTATTTT.

The chain employs TRBV6-2 or TRBV6-3 and TRBJ2-3, with 11 bases lining up with TRBD2. The CDR3 runs to 16 residues. V shed 6 bases, J shed 4 bases, and the junction held 9 bases outside the gene matches. Looked up from germline, CDR1 is MNHEY and CDR2 is SVGEGT. The CDR3 DNA follows: TGTGCCAGCAGCCCTTATAGCGGGGGGGCCGCAGATACGCAGTATTTT. Protein sequence: CASSPYSGGAADTQYF.